This note documents a single T cell receptor beta chain sequence. Original processing methods: Scientists estimated how many nucleated cells there were by amplifying reference gene primers. The protocol was immunoSEQ multiplex PCR, while the TCRdb copy is restricted to in-frame clones and leaves out a portion. Clonal size and the V and J genes are those of that table, whereas D and trimming came from the DNA. This table holds around 90,000 clones, about 80% found once. This specimen belongs to a study of blood T cell repertoires in COVID-19. Study-level information: Both acute and convalescent COVID-19 samples were obtained from the United States, Italy and Spain. From T cells, B-cell-depleted T cells, or PBMCs came the material, which was cDNA or gDNA.

Trimming removed 5 bases from V and 5 bases from J, with 13 bases in between. The CDR3 covers 13 residues. The chain uses TRBV12-3 or TRBV12-4 and TRBJ2-7; D may be TRBD2 (7 bases). This clonotype was sampled from a human donor in a cohort sampled during active COVID-19. Sequenced sample: peripheral blood. CDR3 sequence (DNA): TGTGCCAGCAGTAAGGGGGGGGTCCACGAGCAGTACTTC. It is translated as CASSKGGVHEQYF.